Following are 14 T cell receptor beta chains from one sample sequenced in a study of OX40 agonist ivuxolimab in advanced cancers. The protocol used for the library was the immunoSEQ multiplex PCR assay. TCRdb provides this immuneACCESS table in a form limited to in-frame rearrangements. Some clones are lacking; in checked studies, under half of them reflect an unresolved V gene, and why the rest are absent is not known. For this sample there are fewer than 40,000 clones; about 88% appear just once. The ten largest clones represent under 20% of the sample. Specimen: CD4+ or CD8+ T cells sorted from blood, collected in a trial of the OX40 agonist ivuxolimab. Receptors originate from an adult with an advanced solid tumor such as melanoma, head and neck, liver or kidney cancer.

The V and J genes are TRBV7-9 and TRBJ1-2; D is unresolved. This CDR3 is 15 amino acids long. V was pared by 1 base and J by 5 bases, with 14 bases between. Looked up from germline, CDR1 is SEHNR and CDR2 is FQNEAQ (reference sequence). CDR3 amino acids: CASSLGVWETYGYTF. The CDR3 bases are TGTGCCAGCAGCTTAGGTGTGTGGGAAACTTATGGCTACACCTTC.

The CDR3 DNA reads as TGTGCCAGCGGCCGGACAGCTGGAAACACCATATATTTT. It yields the protein CASGRTAGNTIYF. The chain uses TRBV19 and TRBJ1-3, with a weak D call TRBD1 (6 bases). From germline, CDR1 is LNHDA and CDR2 SQIVND (reference sequence). With 9 bases removed from V and 2 bases from J, the gap between germline ends came to 11 bases. The CDR3 consists of 13 residues.

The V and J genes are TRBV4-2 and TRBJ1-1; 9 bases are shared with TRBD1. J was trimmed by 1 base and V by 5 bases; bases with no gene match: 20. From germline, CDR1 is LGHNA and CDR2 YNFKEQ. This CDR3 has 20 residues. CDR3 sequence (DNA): TGTGCCAGCAGCAGAACTTCTTTTTCCGTACCGGACAGGGGGAACACTGAAGCTTTCTTT. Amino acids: CASSRTSFSVPDRGNTEAFF.

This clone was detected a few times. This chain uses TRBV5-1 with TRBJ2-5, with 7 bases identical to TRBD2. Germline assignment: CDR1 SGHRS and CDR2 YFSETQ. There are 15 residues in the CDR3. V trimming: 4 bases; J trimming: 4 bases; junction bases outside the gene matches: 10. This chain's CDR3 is CASSTGTTRRETQYF. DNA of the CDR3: TGCGCCAGCAGCACCGGGACTACCCGGAGAGAGACCCAGTACTTC.

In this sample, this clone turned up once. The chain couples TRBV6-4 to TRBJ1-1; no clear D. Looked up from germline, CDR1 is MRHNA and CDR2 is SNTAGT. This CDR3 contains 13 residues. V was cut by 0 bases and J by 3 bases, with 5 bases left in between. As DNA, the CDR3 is TGTGCCAGCAGTGACTCGAGGGACACTGAAGCTTTCTTT. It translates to CASSDSRDTEAFF.

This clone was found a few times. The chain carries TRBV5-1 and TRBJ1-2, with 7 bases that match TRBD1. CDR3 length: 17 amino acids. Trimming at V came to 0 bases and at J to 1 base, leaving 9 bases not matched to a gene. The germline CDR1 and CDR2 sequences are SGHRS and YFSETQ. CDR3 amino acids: CASSLGPGTDINYGYTF. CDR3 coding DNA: TGCGCCAGCAGCTTGGGTCCGGGGACAGATATTAACTATGGCTACACCTTC.

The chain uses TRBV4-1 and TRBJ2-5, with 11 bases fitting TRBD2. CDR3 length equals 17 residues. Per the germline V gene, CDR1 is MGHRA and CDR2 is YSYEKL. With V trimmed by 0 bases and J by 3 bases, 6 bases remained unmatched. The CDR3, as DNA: TGCGCCAGCAGCCAAGATGGGCTAGCGGGGGGAAAAGAGACCCAGTACTTC. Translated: CASSQDGLAGGKETQYF.

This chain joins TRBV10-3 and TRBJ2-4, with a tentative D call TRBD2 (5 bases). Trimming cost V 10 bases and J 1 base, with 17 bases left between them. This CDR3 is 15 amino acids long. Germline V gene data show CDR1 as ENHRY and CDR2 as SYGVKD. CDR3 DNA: TGTGCCACCCCGTCAGTTCCGGGGGCCAAAAACATTCAGTACTTC. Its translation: CATPSVPGAKNIQYF.

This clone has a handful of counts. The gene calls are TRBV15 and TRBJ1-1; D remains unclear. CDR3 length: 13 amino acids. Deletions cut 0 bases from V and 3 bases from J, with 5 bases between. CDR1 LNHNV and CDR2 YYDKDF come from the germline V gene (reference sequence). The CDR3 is CATSRDGHTEAFF. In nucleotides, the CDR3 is TGTGCCACCAGCAGAGACGGGCACACTGAAGCTTTCTTT.

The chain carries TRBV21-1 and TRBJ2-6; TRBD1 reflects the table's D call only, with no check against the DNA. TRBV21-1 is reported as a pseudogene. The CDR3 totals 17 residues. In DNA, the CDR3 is TGTGCCAGCAGCACGGGACAGGGGACTTCTGGGGCCAACGTCCTGACTTTC. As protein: CASSTGQGTSGANVLTF.

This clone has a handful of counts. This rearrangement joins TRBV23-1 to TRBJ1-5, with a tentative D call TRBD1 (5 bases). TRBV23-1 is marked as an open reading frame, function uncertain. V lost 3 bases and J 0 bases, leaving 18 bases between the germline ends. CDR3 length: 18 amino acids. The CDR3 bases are TGCGCCAGCAGTCAGAAGGGGCGAAAAGTCTGTAGCAATCAGCCCCAGCATTTT. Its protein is CASSQKGRKVCSNQPQHF.

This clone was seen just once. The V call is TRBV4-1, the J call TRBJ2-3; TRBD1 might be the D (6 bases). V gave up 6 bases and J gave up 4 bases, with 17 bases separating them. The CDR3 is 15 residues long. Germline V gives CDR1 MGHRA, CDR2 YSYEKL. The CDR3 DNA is TGCGCCAGCAGACCGGACAGCCGCTTCCCAGATACGCAGTATTTT. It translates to CASRPDSRFPDTQYF.

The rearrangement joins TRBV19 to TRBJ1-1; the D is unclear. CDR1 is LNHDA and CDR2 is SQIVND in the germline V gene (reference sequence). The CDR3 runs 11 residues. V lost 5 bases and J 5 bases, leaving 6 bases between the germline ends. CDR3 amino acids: CASSYGTEAFF. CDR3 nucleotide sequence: TGTGCCAGTAGTTATGGGACTGAAGCTTTCTTT.

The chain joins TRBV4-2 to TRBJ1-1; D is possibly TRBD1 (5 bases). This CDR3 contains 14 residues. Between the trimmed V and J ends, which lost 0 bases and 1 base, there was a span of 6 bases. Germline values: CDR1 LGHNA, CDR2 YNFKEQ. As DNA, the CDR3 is TGTGCCAGCAGCCAAGAACAGGCGAACACTGAAGCTTTCTTT. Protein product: CASSQEQANTEAFF.